This T cell receptor beta chain was recovered during a study of post-analysis software for immune sequencing data. Study-level results: Clustering by F measure revealed strong co-clustering among samples prepared together in one batch.

Incorporated into the TCR beta cDNA libraries were unique molecular identifiers, which served to reduce PCR and sequencing biases. MiXCR was run by TCRdb on the PCR reads, yielding one entry per CDR3 protein. The table shows 820,000 or so distinct CDR3 sequences, with roughly 50% occurring only once. To note about this clonotype: The antigen is not known.

This sequence was found in a girl under 18 with multiple sclerosis. Sequencing was carried out using blood.

CDR3: CASSLQVGEETQYF. CDR3 bases: TGTGCCAGCAGCTTACAGGTGGGCGAGGAGACCCAGTACTTC. The genes are TRBV7-9 and TRBJ2-5; D gene uncertain. Germline V gene data show CDR1 as SEHNR and CDR2 as FQNEAQ (reference sequence). The CDR3 is made up of 14 amino acids. V lost 2 bases and J 5 bases, leaving 12 bases between the germline ends. The full variable domain, in which reference TRBV7-9 and TRBJ2-5 provide the parts outside the CDR3, is DTGVSQNPRHKITKRGQNVTFRCDPISEHNRLYWYRQTLGQGPEFLTYFQNEAQLEKSRLLSDRFSAERPKGSFSTLEIQRTEQGDSAMYLCASSLQVGEETQYFGPGTRLLVL.